This T cell receptor (beta chain) was documented in a study of long-term antiretroviral therapy in people with HIV (dated by TCRdb to 2021 to 2024). For context, the study as a whole: The earliest samples were collected roughly a decade before the 2015 WHO recommendation for immediate ART, at a time when ART was usually postponed until CD4 counts fell. This retrospective serial study examined whether starting ART and sustained HIV suppression were associated with changes in the composition and diversity of the TRB repertoire in peripheral blood. From 25 to 30 adults with confirmed HIV infection, the cohort provided under 200 cryopreserved PBMC samples, gathered serially across a mean of approximately six years (range 1-12). Of the roughly 30 participants with HIV, 10 to 11 were female. No cross-contamination during QIAcube processing was shown when test extractions of a monoclonal T-cell line were performed alongside around 30 polyclonal samples. What the work shows at the level of the full study, not this receptor alone: Limited PBMC availability meant only the TCR beta chain was sequenced, without alpha chain pairing. Compared with controls, HIV repertoires had narrower CDR3 length ranges, and the network structure pointed to an antigen-experienced repertoire that shifted only slightly toward naive after ART. Inferences about post-ART repertoire changes were limited because no data were available on ART adherence, viral resistance or therapy changes. The repertoire was dominated across all time points by expanded TRB clones identified before ART initiation, although this dominance was seen to fluctuate and to decrease in many PLHIV after ART. Because cell numbers in pre-ART samples were limited, unsorted PBMC were profiled instead of sorted CD4+ and CD8+ T cells. The samples span the years 2004 to 2017, and the ART regimens used may be less effective than current regimens. A significant increase in TRB diversity was found to be associated with ART initiation, although TRB diversity was observed to remain significantly below that of transplant donor controls even after long-term ART.

The immunoSEQ hsTCRB v3.0 assay was used at survey level resolution to sequence the TRB variable region. TRB sequencing targeted a depth of about 40,000-55,000 T-cell genomes per sample. TRB libraries were pooled and sequenced on an Illumina MiSeq using a v3 150-cycle kit. Per the source publication's procedure: Repertoire analysis was run in R within a reproducible Nextflow workflow that covered QC, data transformation and analysis. Custom analyses were implemented in LymphoSeq2, an R package for AIRR-Seq data exploration. A handful of samples that produced fewer than 5000 total TRB sequences were removed, so under 200 HIV repertoires were analyzed. Of the approximately 190 retained HIV repertoires, about 59 were collected before and 129 after ART initiation. Each repertoire was downsampled to 5000 TRB nucleotide sequences, and summary statistics were averaged across 100 downsampling iterations. TRB sequences were retained for analysis only if CDR3 regions of at least seven amino acids were present. Diversity was measured with a Shannon entropy-derived clonality score and the Gini coefficient. In the repertoire networks, any two of the top 5000 CDR3 amino acid sequences were linked whenever the two sequences differed by an edit distance of one. GLIPH2 predicted antigen specificity groups and MHC restriction for TRB CDR3 amino acid sequences. To flag known associations with CMV, EBV, HIV or tissue antigens, CDR3 amino acid sequences were compared against VDJdb and McPAS-TCR. Pre-ART, post-ART and control groups were compared with Wilcoxon signed-rank tests and Holm-Bonferroni correction. The clones in this table, taken by TCRdb from immuneACCESS, are in-frame only. Not every clone is retained; where verified, under half of the shortfall comes from an unresolved V gene, and the cause of the rest is unknown. Clone size and V and J calls were adopted from that table, with D and trimming inferred from the DNA. This sample is represented by 20,000 to 25,000 clones; approximately 79% of them were singletons. The ten most abundant clones make up 12% of the sample.

The germline V gene encodes CDR1 MGHDK and CDR2 SYGVNS. V is pared back by 4 bases and J by 2 bases, with 15 bases lying between the germline termini. Including the terminal cysteine and phenylalanine, the CDR3 comprises 15 residues. CDR3 DNA only is kept here, 45 bases in frame from base 1. A word on this clone: No cognate antigen has been identified for it. Within one base of it there is no much larger clone, and no base qualities were kept.

Inclusion was restricted to participants for whom at least one PBMC sample before ART initiation and at least two post-ART samples were available. Every participant with HIV received treatment in the United States of America. Before DNA extraction, cryopreserved samples of about 0.9-11 million PBMC were thawed and then washed. At the time of the earliest PBMC sample, participants with HIV were aged between roughly 20 and 60 years. PBMC samples were contributed by each participant from 1-4 timepoints before ART initiation and 2-8 timepoints after ART initiation, with a median of 7 samples. Serial HIV viral load, CD4+ T-cell count, ART history and demographic data were obtained for every participant. Genomic DNA was extracted from unsorted PBMC with a Qiagen kit on a QIAcube, processed in batches of 12 samples.

The sequence was collected from a middle-aged woman with HIV. Recombination linked TRBV25-1 to TRBJ2-7, with the D assignment possibly TRBD1 or TRBD2, given 5 matching bases for each. The sample in question was unsorted PBMCs, obtained around 1.8 years before starting antiretroviral therapy. The nucleotides read TGTGCCAGCAGTGTATACTACCGGGGCGCCTACGAGCAGTACTTC. Translation gives CASSVYYRGAYEQYF.